This entry lists 27 T cell receptor beta chains sequenced from one sample in a study of pediatric ulcerative colitis. Data came from immunoSEQ multiplex PCR; TCRdb stores just in-frame clones and leaves some out. There are around 64,000 clones in the sample; roughly 90% occur only once, and roughly 3% lies in the top ten. Sequenced material: blood. These receptors were taken from a boy between 5 and 17 years old with severe ulcerative colitis.

This chain joins TRBV28 and TRBJ2-5; 9 positions agree with TRBD2. Germline assignment: CDR1 MDHEN and CDR2 SYDVKM. V shed 6 bases, J shed 7 bases, and the junction held 12 bases outside the gene matches. There are 15 residues in the CDR3. The CDR3 nucleotides read TGTGCCAGCAGCCCTAGGCGGGAGGGTGTCGGGACCCAGTACTTC. Translating gives CASSPRREGVGTQYF.

The V call is TRBV30, the J call TRBJ2-5; TRBD1 agrees at 7 bases. The trim removed 5 bases at V and 5 bases at J, leaving 5 bases unmatched. Looked up from germline, CDR1 is GTSNPN and CDR2 is SVGIG (reference sequence). The CDR3 loop spans 12 amino acids. The CDR3 nucleotides are TGTGCCTGGTCGACAGGGAAGGAGACCCAGTACTTC. It translates to CAWSTGKETQYF.

This clone was counted only a few times. The chain carries TRBV6-1 and TRBJ1-4; no definite D call. CDR1 and CDR2 from the germline V gene are MNHNS and SASEGT. V was pared by 3 bases and J by 7 bases, with 6 bases between. The CDR3 covers 12 residues. CDR3: CASSDQGEKLFF. CDR3 sequence (DNA): TGTGCCAGCAGTGATCAAGGTGAAAAACTGTTTTTT.

This clone was observed a handful of times. V and J are TRBV6-5 and TRBJ2-7, with no clear D. The CDR3 is made up of 15 amino acids. V lost 7 bases and J 2 bases, leaving 18 bases between the germline ends. CDR1 is MNHEY, CDR2 SVGAGI, per germline. CDR3 sequence reads: CASTIGPGSPYEQYF. The CDR3, as DNA: TGTGCCAGCACCATCGGCCCGGGTTCTCCCTACGAGCAGTACTTC.

J is TRBJ2-7 and V is TRBV7-9; unclear D gene. The CDR3 consists of 13 residues. Germline CDR1 and CDR2: SEHNR and FQNEAQ (reference sequence). V was cut by 4 bases and J by 2 bases, with 9 bases left in between. The CDR3 spells CASSSMAPYEQYF. Here the CDR3 DNA reads TGTGCCAGCAGCTCTATGGCCCCCTACGAGCAGTACTTC.

The chain links TRBV18 to TRBJ1-1; 7 bases line up with TRBD1. Germline CDR1 reads KGHSH; CDR2 reads LQKENI. The CDR3 is 16 amino acids. Trimming at V came to 3 bases and at J to 0 bases, leaving 7 bases not matched to a gene. CDR3 sequence: CASSPLWGQLNTEAFF. The CDR3 bases are TGTGCCAGCTCACCCCTGTGGGGACAGTTGAACACTGAAGCTTTCTTT.

The chain joins TRBV7-9 to TRBJ2-7; TRBD2 agrees at 11 bases. From germline, CDR1 is SEHNR and CDR2 FQNEAQ (reference sequence). The CDR3 covers 18 residues. V was pared by 2 bases and J by 5 bases, with 14 bases of the junction left unmatched. The CDR3 loop is CASSLTGTSGTLYHEQYF. For the CDR3, the DNA is TGTGCCAGCAGCTTAACGGGGACTAGCGGCACTTTGTACCACGAGCAGTACTTC.

The CDR3 is CASSPIVGGTEAFF. The CDR3 nucleotides read TGTGCCAGCAGCCCCATAGTGGGGGGCACTGAAGCTTTCTTT. This chain connects TRBV13 to TRBJ1-1; possibly TRBD1 for D (5 bases). Trimming took off 5 bases at V and 4 bases at J, with 14 bases between the two ends. Germline CDR1 PRHDT, CDR2 FYEKMQ (reference sequence). The CDR3 runs to 14 residues.

The chain joins TRBV18 to TRBJ2-7; D gene uncertain. The V gene's germline CDR1 is KGHSH and CDR2 LQKENI. Trimming removed 2 bases at V and 1 base at J, with 9 bases between. This CDR3 region has 14 residues. The CDR3 reads CASSPGFNSYEQYF. DNA of the CDR3: TGTGCCAGCTCACCAGGGTTCAATTCCTACGAGCAGTACTTC.

V usage is TRBV30 and J usage is TRBJ2-2; TRBD2 agrees at 9 bases. Trimming removed 4 bases from V and 8 bases from J; junction bases left unmatched: 20. The CDR3 spans 18 residues. Germline loops: CDR1 GTSNPN, CDR2 SVGIG (reference sequence). Here the CDR3 reads CAWKSRSWREGRGGELFF. The CDR3 coding sequence is TGTGCCTGGAAATCCCGTAGTTGGCGGGAGGGCCGAGGGGGGGAGCTGTTTTTT.

V gene TRBV11-2 combines with J gene TRBJ1-2; D is unclear. Trimming took off 8 bases at V and 6 bases at J, with 10 bases between the two ends. This CDR3 contains 11 residues. Per the germline V gene, CDR1 is SGHAT and CDR2 is FQNNGV. DNA for the CDR3: TGTGCCAGCTCTCGGGGAGATGGCTACACCTTC. Amino acids: CASSRGDGYTF.

The V and J genes are TRBV19 and TRBJ1-2; 8 nucleotides align to TRBD1. The CDR3 consists of 15 residues. Germline CDR1 is LNHDA and CDR2 is SQIVND (reference sequence). The V and J ends lost 5 bases and 2 bases, in that order; junction bases with no gene match: 7. The CDR3 loop reads CASSLPDRVNYGYTF. In DNA, the CDR3 is TGTGCCAGTAGTCTCCCGGACAGGGTCAACTATGGCTACACCTTC.

A single count supports this clone. The genes are TRBV6-5 and TRBJ1-5; D possibly corresponds to TRBD1 (5 bases). Trimming cost V 8 bases and J 5 bases, with 13 bases left between them. In germline, CDR1 is MNHEY, CDR2 SVGAGI. The CDR3 extends over 13 amino acids. CDR3 bases: TGTGCCAGCGGGGGTTTAGGGGATCAGCCCCAGCATTTT. It is translated as CASGGLGDQPQHF.

This clone was detected once. The V call is TRBV28, the J call TRBJ2-2, with D tentatively TRBD1 or TRBD2 (5 bases each). The V end lost 5 bases, the J end lost 4 bases, and 17 bases lay between the germline ends. Germline CDR1 reads MDHEN; CDR2 reads SYDVKM. This CDR3 is 16 amino acids long. The CDR3 DNA sequence: TGTGCCAGCAGTGAAACCGGGGCCTCCGGCACCGGGGAGCTGTTTTTT. The encoded protein is CASSETGASGTGELFF.

This rearrangement joins TRBV10-3 to TRBJ2-4; D is unresolved. V dropped 4 bases and J dropped 1 base, with 2 bases sitting between them. The CDR3 runs to 12 residues. CDR1 is ENHRY and CDR2 is SYGVKD in the germline V gene. CDR3 bases: TGTGCCATCAGTGGGGCCAAAAACATTCAGTACTTC. It translates to CAISGAKNIQYF.

The V call is TRBV29-1, the J call TRBJ1-1; D might be TRBD1 (5 bases). Trimming stripped 4 bases from V and 0 bases from J, with 6 bases between. From germline, CDR1 is SQVTM and CDR2 ANQGSEA. This CDR3 region has 12 residues. CDR3 residues: CSVGGMNTEAFF. CDR3 sequence (DNA): TGCAGCGTTGGGGGGATGAACACTGAAGCTTTCTTT.

This chain joins TRBV5-1 and TRBJ2-5; no definite D call. CDR1 is SGHRS and CDR2 is YFSETQ in the germline V gene. The ends were cut back, 0 bases at V and 1 base at J, with 16 bases in the middle. The CDR3 sequence is 17 residues long. DNA for the CDR3: TGCGCCAGCAGCTTGGATAGGTCGGGCGGAGCCCAAGAGACCCAGTACTTC. It is translated as CASSLDRSGGAQETQYF.

The chain combines TRBV27 with TRBJ1-1; D perhaps matches TRBD1 (6 bases). The CDR3 covers 13 residues. CDR1 is MNHEY and CDR2 is SMNVEV in the germline V gene (reference sequence). Trimming removed 4 bases at V and 4 bases at J, with 10 bases between. The CDR3 sequence is CASSWDTRTEAFF. CDR3 DNA: TGTGCCAGCAGTTGGGACACCCGCACTGAAGCTTTCTTT.

The chain carries TRBV4-1 and TRBJ1-5; 7 bases align to TRBD1. J lost 1 base, V lost 4 bases, and 4 bases had no gene match. Germline V CDR1 and CDR2: MGHRA, YSYEKL. The CDR3 totals 15 residues. This CDR3 is CASSPTGLSNQPQHF. The CDR3 DNA is TGCGCCAGCAGCCCGACAGGGCTGAGCAATCAGCCCCAGCATTTT.

The chain joins TRBV7-8 to TRBJ1-2, with TRBD1 as a possible D gene (6 bases). The germline gives CDR1 SGHVS, CDR2 FQNEAQ. The CDR3 loop spans 14 amino acids. Between the trimmed V and J ends, which lost 2 bases and 8 bases, there was a span of 15 bases. Here the CDR3 reads CASSLFSGDGGYTF. In DNA, the CDR3 is TGTGCCAGCAGCTTATTTTCAGGGGACGGGGGCTACACCTTC.

This chain links TRBV5-1 with TRBJ2-2, with a weak D call TRBD1 (5 bases). V was trimmed by 5 bases and J by 0 bases, leaving 11 bases between them. The CDR3 is 15 amino acids. Germline loops: CDR1 SGHRS, CDR2 YFSETQ. CDR3 loop: CASSPSGTNTGELFF. The CDR3 nucleotides are TGCGCCAGCAGTCCGTCAGGGACGAACACCGGGGAGCTGTTTTTT.

This chain joins TRBV10-3 and TRBJ1-1; D unclear. CDR1 and CDR2 from the germline V gene are ENHRY and SYGVKD. The CDR3 has 12 residues. The V end was cut by 3 bases, the J end by 6 bases, with 8 bases between. The CDR3 DNA reads TGTGCCATCAGTGACGACGGCTCTGAAGCTTTCTTT. Protein product: CAISDDGSEAFF.

This chain links TRBV29-1 with TRBJ1-1; D remains ambiguous. The CDR3 sequence is 12 residues long. The ends were cut back, 0 bases at V and 8 bases at J, with 10 bases in the middle. CDR1 and CDR2 from the germline V gene are SQVTM and ANQGSEA. CDR3 sequence reads: CSVEDEKGEAFF. CDR3 in DNA: TGCAGCGTTGAAGATGAGAAAGGCGAAGCTTTCTTT.

This chain joins TRBV25-1 and TRBJ2-1; D call uncertain. V was pared by 5 bases and J by 5 bases, with 7 bases between. The CDR3 sequence is 12 residues long. Germline CDR1 reads MGHDK; CDR2 reads SYGVNS. The DNA of the CDR3 is TGTGCCAGCAGTTGGGTCGACAATGAGCAGTTCTTC. It is translated as CASSWVDNEQFF.

The rearrangement joins TRBV7-2 to TRBJ2-7, with D uncertain. The CDR3 sequence is 14 residues long. The germline CDR1 and CDR2 sequences are SGHTA and FQGNSA. Trimming left V 4 bases short and J 2 bases short, with 12 bases between. CDR3 loop: CASSSLYHPYEQYF. CDR3 coding DNA: TGTGCCAGCAGCTCGTTGTATCATCCCTACGAGCAGTACTTC.

The gene calls are TRBV7-3 and TRBJ2-1, with 10 bases aligning to TRBD2. CDR3 length: 14 amino acids. Germline CDR1 and CDR2: SGHTA and FQGTGA. V lost 4 bases and J lost 7; bases outside the gene matches: 4. Here the CDR3 DNA reads TGTGCCAGCAGCTCTAGCGGGAGTGGGAATGAGCAGTTCTTC. It yields the protein CASSSSGSGNEQFF. Variable domain in full (rest from reference TRBV7-3 and TRBJ2-1): GAGVSQTPSNKVTEKGKYVELRCDPISGHTALYWYRQSLGQGPEFLIYFQGTGAADDSGLPNDRFFAVRPEGSVSTLKIQRTERGDSAVYLCASSSSGSGNEQFFGPGTRLTVL.

This clone showed up just a few times. The J gene is TRBJ1-5, the V gene TRBV4-1, with D maybe TRBD1 (5 bases). The CDR3 loop spans 15 amino acids. Germline V CDR1 and CDR2: MGHRA, YSYEKL. V gave up 1 base and J gave up 5 bases, with 12 bases separating them. The CDR3: CASSQAWGEDQPQHF. The CDR3 DNA reads TGCGCCAGCAGCCAAGCTTGGGGCGAGGATCAGCCCCAGCATTTT.